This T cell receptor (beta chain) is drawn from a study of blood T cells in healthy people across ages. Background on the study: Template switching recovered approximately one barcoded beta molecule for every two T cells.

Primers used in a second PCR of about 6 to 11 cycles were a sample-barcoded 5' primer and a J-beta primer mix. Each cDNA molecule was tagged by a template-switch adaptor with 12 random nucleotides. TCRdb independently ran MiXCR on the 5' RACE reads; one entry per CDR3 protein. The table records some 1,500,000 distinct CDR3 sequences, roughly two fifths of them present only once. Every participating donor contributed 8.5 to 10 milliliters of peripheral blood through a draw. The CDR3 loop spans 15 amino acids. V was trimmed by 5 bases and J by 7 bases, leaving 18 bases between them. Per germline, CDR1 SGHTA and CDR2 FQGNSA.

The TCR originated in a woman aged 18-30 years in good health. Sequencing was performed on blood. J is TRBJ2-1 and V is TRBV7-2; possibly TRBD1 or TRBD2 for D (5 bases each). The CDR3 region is CASSLGALRDNEQFF. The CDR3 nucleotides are TGTGCCAGCAGCCTAGGGGCCCTGAGGGATAATGAGCAGTTCTTC. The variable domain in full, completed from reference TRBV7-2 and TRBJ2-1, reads GAGVSQSPSNKVTEKGKDVELRCDPISGHTALYWYRQSLGQGLEFLIYFQGNSAPDKSGLPSDRFSAERTGGSVSTLTIQRTQQEDSAVYLCASSLGALRDNEQFFGPGTRLTVL.